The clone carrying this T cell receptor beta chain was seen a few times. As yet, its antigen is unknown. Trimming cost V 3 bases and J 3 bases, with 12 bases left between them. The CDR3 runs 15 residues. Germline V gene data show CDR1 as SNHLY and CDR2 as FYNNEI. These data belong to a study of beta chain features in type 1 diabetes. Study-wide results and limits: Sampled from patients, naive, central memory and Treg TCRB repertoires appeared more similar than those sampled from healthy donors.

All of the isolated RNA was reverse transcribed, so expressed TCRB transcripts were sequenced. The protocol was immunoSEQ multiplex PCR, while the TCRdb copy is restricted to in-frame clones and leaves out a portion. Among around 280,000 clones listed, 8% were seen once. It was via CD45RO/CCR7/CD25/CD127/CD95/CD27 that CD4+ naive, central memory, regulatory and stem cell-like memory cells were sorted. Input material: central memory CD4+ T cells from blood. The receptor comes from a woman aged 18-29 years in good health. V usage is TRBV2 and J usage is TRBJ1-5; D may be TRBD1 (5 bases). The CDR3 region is CASSEQGTSNQPQHF. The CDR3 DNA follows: TGTGCCAGCAGTGAGCAGGGAACCTCCAATCAGCCCCAGCATTTT.